The entry that follows covers one T cell receptor (beta chain) sequence. Its specificity is unknown. The data were obtained in a study of shared clonotypes between healthy human individuals. Study as a whole: There were three CD4 naive, three CD4 memory, two CD8 naive and one CD8 memory plates per donor.

Study-wide findings and caveats: Among donors, the sharing of clonotypes was expected to be influenced by sequencing depth.

As originally analysed: Junction-only immunoSEQ sequences carried no quality scores, so filtering differed. Profiled with immunoSEQ multiplex PCR; TCRdb holds only in-frame clones, not every one. V and J calls and clone size are as listed in that table; D and trimming were resolved from the DNA. The repertoire holds about 1,900,000 clones, roughly 94% seen once, with 1% to 1.5% in the top ten. Germline assignment: CDR1 SEHNR and CDR2 FQNEAQ (reference sequence). Trimming cost V 5 bases and J 1 base, with 15 bases left between them. The CDR3 contains 15 residues. CD45RO-negative, CCR7-selected cells formed the naive CD8 fraction, which excluded terminally differentiated effector memory CD45RA+ cells. Only Caucasian adults living in Nashville, Tennessee made up the donor group.

The chain is built from TRBV7-9 and TRBJ2-7; D is possibly TRBD1 (7 bases). Input material: naive CD8+ T cells sorted from blood. The clonotype originates from a young man in good health. The CDR3 DNA follows: TGTGCCAGCAGCGCGGGACAGTCAAATTCCTACGAGCAGTACTTC. This codes for CASSAGQSNSYEQYF.